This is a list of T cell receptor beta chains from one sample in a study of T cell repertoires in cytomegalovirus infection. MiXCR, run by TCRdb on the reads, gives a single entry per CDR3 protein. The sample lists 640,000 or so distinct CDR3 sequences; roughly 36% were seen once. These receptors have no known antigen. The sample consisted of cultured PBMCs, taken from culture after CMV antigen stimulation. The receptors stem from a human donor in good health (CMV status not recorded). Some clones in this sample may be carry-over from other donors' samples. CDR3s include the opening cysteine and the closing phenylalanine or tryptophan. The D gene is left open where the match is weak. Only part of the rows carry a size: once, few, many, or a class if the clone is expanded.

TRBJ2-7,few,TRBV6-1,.,TGTGCCAGCAGCGTCCTAGAGTACGAGCAGTACTTC,CASSVLEYEQYF
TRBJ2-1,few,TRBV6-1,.,TGTGCCAGTAACGTGGGTTACAATGAGCAGTTCTTC,CASNVGYNEQFF
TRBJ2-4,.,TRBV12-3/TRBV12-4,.,TGTGCCAGCTCTATAGCCAAAAACATTCAGTACTTC,CASSIAKNIQYF
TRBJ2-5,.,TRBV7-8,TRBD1,TGTGCCAGCAGCTTGGACAGGGGAAAGCGAGAGACCCAGTACTTC,CASSLDRGKRETQYF
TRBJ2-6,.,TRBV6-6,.,TGTGCCAGCAGTGGGACATCAGGGGTAGCTGGGGCCAACGTCCTGACTTTC,CASSGTSGVAGANVLTF
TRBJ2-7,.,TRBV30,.,TGTGCCTGGACACAGGCAGGGAACGAGCAGTACTTC,CAWTQAGNEQYF
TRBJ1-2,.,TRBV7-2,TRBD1,TGTGCCAGCAGCTTAGGGGGCAGGGGGGCCTATGGCTACACCTTC,CASSLGGRGAYGYTF
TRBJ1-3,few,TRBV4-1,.,TGCGCCAGCAGCCAAGATGACAGCTCTGGAAACACCATATATTTT,CASSQDDSSGNTIYF
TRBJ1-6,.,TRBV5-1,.,TGCGCCAGCAGGTCGGACACTAATAATTCACCCCTCCACTTT,CASRSDTNNSPLHF
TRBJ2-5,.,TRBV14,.,TGTGCCAGCAGCCAAGACCCGGGGGTAATCCATGGGACCCAGTACTTC,CASSQDPGVIHGTQYF
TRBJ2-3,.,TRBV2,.,TGTGCCAGCAGTGTCCGTGGTGTTGGCAGCACAGATACGCAGTATTTT,CASSVRGVGSTDTQYF
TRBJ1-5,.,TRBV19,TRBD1,TGTGCCAGTCGTGGCGACAGGGCAGGTCAGCCCCAGCATTTT,CASRGDRAGQPQHF
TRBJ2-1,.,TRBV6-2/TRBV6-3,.,TGTGCCAGCAGGACAGCAGAGTCTTCCTACAATGAGCAGTTCTTC,CASRTAESSYNEQFF
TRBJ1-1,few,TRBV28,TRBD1,TGTGCCAGCAACAAAATGACAGGGAAGGGCACTGAAGCTTTCTTT,CASNKMTGKGTEAFF
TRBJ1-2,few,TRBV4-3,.,TGCGCCAGCAGCCCCGAACCGACGGGACTCGGCTACACCTTC,CASSPEPTGLGYTF
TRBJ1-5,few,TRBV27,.,TGTGCCAGCAGGAGGACACCACATAGCAATCAGCCCCAGCATTTT,CASRRTPHSNQPQHF
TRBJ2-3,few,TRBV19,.,TGTGCCAGTAGTATTCTGAGTAGCACAGATACGCAGTATTTT,CASSILSSTDTQYF
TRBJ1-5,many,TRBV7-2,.,TGTGCCAGCAGCTTTGGGGGGCCCCAGCATTTT,CASSFGGPQHF
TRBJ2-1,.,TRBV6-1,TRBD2,TGTGCCAGCGGGAGGGCGAATGCGCAGTTCTTC,CASGRANAQFF
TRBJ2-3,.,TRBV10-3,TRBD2,TGTGCCATCAGTGAGCCGGCGGGACTAGCGGGGACAGATACGCAGTATTTT,CAISEPAGLAGTDTQYF
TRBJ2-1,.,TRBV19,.,TGTGCCAGTAGCCCCCAAGTAATCTCCTACAATGAGCAGTTCTTC,CASSPQVISYNEQFF
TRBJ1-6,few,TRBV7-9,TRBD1,TGTGCCAGCAGCGCTGGGACAGGGGATAATTCACCCCTCCACTTT,CASSAGTGDNSPLHF
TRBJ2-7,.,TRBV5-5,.,TGTGCCAGCAGCTTGATCGCCATCAATAACTACGAGCAGTACTTC,CASSLIAINNYEQYF
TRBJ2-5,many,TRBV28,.,TGTGCCAGCAATTCCCTGGGACTGAATCAAGAGACCCAGTACTTC,CASNSLGLNQETQYF
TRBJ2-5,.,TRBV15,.,TGTGCCACCAGCAGAGATTCCGGAACCCAAGAGACCCAGTACTTC,CATSRDSGTQETQYF